The 27 T cell receptor beta chains in this list originate from one sample, sequenced in a study of cytomegalovirus exposure and HLA in healthy donors. It was with 60 Vbeta and 13 Jbeta primers that the PCR ran. Using immunoSEQ multiplex PCR, the repertoire was profiled, and TCRdb retains in-frame clones only, with some absent. The data hold 160,000 or so clones, with under 90% observed a single time. Specimen: PBMCs. These receptors all stem from a man aged 18 to 30 in good health and CMV-seronegative.

This clone was counted between two and nine times. The genes are TRBV5-6 and TRBJ2-7, with TRBD1 matching 9 bases. Germline V gives CDR1 SGHDT, CDR2 YYEEEE. The CDR3 is made up of 16 amino acids. After removal of 2 bases from V and 6 bases from J, the junction contained 12 bases not matched to a gene. CDR3 sequence reads: CASSFTGGAYPGEQYF. The CDR3, as DNA: TGTGCCAGCAGCTTTACAGGGGGCGCTTACCCGGGCGAGCAGTACTTC.

The chain uses TRBV4-3 and TRBJ1-4, with D hard to call. This CDR3 comprises 15 residues. CDR1 and CDR2 from the germline V gene are LGHNA and YSLEER. The ends were cut back, 3 bases at V and 0 bases at J, with 8 bases in the middle. The CDR3 region has the DNA TGCGCCAGCAGCCATCTTCCTGCAACTAATGAAAAACTGTTTTTT. It is translated as CASSHLPATNEKLFF.

This clone was counted between two and nine times. V usage is TRBV4-1 and J usage is TRBJ1-1, with 8 bases matching TRBD1. The CDR3 is 17 amino acids. Trimming cost V 1 base and J 0 bases; bases outside gene matches: 7. Germline loops: CDR1 MGHRA, CDR2 YSYEKL. In nucleotides, the CDR3 is TGCGCCAGCAGCCAAGTTTCAGGGGGCGTTATGAACACTGAAGCTTTCTTT. This gives the protein CASSQVSGGVMNTEAFF.

A single count supports this clone. The gene calls are TRBV28 and TRBJ2-1; no reliable D call. V lost 1 base and J 6 bases, leaving 7 bases between the germline ends. In germline, CDR1 is MDHEN, CDR2 SYDVKM. The CDR3 length is 13 residues. The DNA of the CDR3 is TGTGCCAGCAGTTTATCATCACTCAATGAGCAGTTCTTC. This translates into CASSLSSLNEQFF.

The CDR3 region is CASSPFPSGTEAFF. DNA for the CDR3: TGTGCCAGCAGTCCCTTCCCGTCAGGGACTGAAGCTTTCTTT. The gene calls are TRBV2 and TRBJ1-1, with D possibly being TRBD1 (5 bases). This CDR3 contains 14 residues. Trimming pared 5 bases from V and 5 bases from J, leaving 15 bases between. Germline CDR1 SNHLY, CDR2 FYNNEI.

This chain uses TRBV7-3 with TRBJ1-4, with 9 nucleotides matching TRBD1. The CDR3 is made up of 15 amino acids. The junction had 9 bases not matched to a gene; V was cut back by 5 bases and J by 8 bases. Per germline, CDR1 SGHTA and CDR2 FQGTGA. As DNA, the CDR3 is TGTGCCAGCAGCGCAAAGGGACAGGGCGGGGAAAAACTGTTTTTT. The encoded protein is CASSAKGQGGEKLFF.

The chain has TRBV19 and TRBJ2-1; possible D gene TRBD2, 5 bases. Trimming removed 4 bases from V and 0 bases from J, with 13 bases in between. The CDR3 covers 16 residues. Per germline, CDR1 LNHDA and CDR2 SQIVND (reference sequence). CDR3 region: CASSNKAASSYNEQFF. CDR3 nucleotides: TGTGCCAGTAGTAACAAAGCGGCAAGCTCCTACAATGAGCAGTTCTTC.

V usage is TRBV2 and J usage is TRBJ2-7, with D maybe TRBD1 (5 bases). The V and J ends lost 11 bases and 4 bases respectively, with 18 bases between them. Germline V lookup: CDR1 SNHLY, CDR2 FYNNEI. The CDR3 length is 13 residues. The CDR3 reads CAGRQWSSYEQYF. The CDR3 nucleotides read TGTGCCGGGCGACAGTGGTCATCTTACGAGCAGTACTTC.

The V gene is TRBV5-4, the J gene TRBJ1-1; a weak D match, TRBD1 (6 bases). Germline V lookup: CDR1 SGHNT, CDR2 YYREEE (reference sequence). The CDR3 runs 14 residues. Trimming left V 0 bases short and J 4 bases short, with 10 bases between. The CDR3 DNA is TGTGCCAGCAGCTTGGACGGGGGGCTCACTGAAGCTTTCTTT. Its protein product is CASSLDGGLTEAFF.

The rearrangement links TRBV2 to TRBJ1-2, with 8 bases that match TRBD1. The J segment lost 0 bases and the V segment lost 2 bases, leaving 5 bases of the junction unmatched. This CDR3 contains 16 residues. CDR1 and CDR2 from the germline V gene are SNHLY and FYNNEI. CDR3 in DNA: TGTGCCAGCAGTGAATATAGGACAGGGACTAACTATGGCTACACCTTC. Protein: CASSEYRTGTNYGYTF.

This clone was picked up one time. The chain recombines TRBV4-1 with TRBJ2-7; D is perhaps TRBD2 (5 bases). Per germline, CDR1 MGHRA and CDR2 YSYEKL. The CDR3 runs to 14 residues. With 4 bases removed from V and 2 bases from J, the gap between germline ends came to 12 bases. This CDR3 reads CASSRMSGAYEQYF. As DNA, the CDR3 is TGCGCCAGCAGCCGAATGAGCGGAGCCTACGAGCAGTACTTC.

This chain joins TRBV19 and TRBJ2-1; weak D call: TRBD2 (7 bases). Germline V gene lookup returns CDR1 LNHDA and CDR2 SQIVND (reference sequence). The CDR3 length is 17 residues. The V end lost 0 bases, the J end lost 4 bases, and 16 bases lay between the germline ends. The CDR3 coding sequence is TGTGCCAGTAGTATAGATGGGGGGCGGGGGCCATACAATGAGCAGTTCTTC. Its protein is CASSIDGGRGPYNEQFF.

The rearrangement joins TRBV7-2 to TRBJ1-1; TRBD1 is a possible D gene (6 bases). CDR3 length: 13 residues. V was shortened by 5 bases and J by 1 base, with 8 bases between the two germline ends. Germline V lookup: CDR1 SGHTA, CDR2 FQGNSA. CDR3 nucleotides: TGTGCCAGCAGCAAACAGGGGAACACTGAAGCTTTCTTT. Translated, it gives CASSKQGNTEAFF.

The J gene is TRBJ2-1, the V gene TRBV7-3, with 8 positions matching TRBD2. The CDR3 is 16 amino acids. Unmatched junction bases numbered 8, after V lost 0 bases and J lost 7 bases. Germline loops: CDR1 SGHTA, CDR2 FQGTGA. The CDR3 DNA follows: TGTGCCAGCAGCTTAACGTCGGGGGGGCCGCGGAATGAGCAGTTCTTC. Translating it yields CASSLTSGGPRNEQFF.

The chain combines TRBV29-1 with TRBJ1-2; D gene unclear. This CDR3 is 12 amino acids long. The ends were cut back, 4 bases at V and 4 bases at J, with 10 bases in the middle. Germline V gene data show CDR1 as SQVTM and CDR2 as ANQGSEA. CDR3 coding DNA: TGCAGCGTTGGCCCAGAAACCTATGGCTACACCTTC. This sequence encodes CSVGPETYGYTF.

V is TRBV19 and J is TRBJ1-5; D remains ambiguous. There are 13 residues in the CDR3. Trimming took off 10 bases at V and 3 bases at J, with 13 bases between the two ends. Germline CDR1 LNHDA, CDR2 SQIVND (reference sequence). The chain's CDR3 is CATQDGLNQPQHF. In DNA form, the CDR3 reads TGTGCCACGCAGGACGGACTCAATCAGCCCCAGCATTTT.

V and J are TRBV6-5 and TRBJ2-4; 7 bases are shared with TRBD1. Trimming removed 6 bases from V and 0 bases from J; junction bases left unmatched: 5. The CDR3 is 15 residues long. Germline loops: CDR1 MNHEY, CDR2 SVGAGI. CDR3 residues: CASSRQGLAKNIQYF. The CDR3 DNA reads as TGTGCCAGCAGCCGACAGGGTCTAGCCAAAAACATTCAGTACTTC.

CDR3 DNA sequence: TGCGCCAGCAGCCAAGAGGGAAGGTTCGGACTAGCGGGAGACGAGCAGTACTTC. Amino acids: CASSQEGRFGLAGDEQYF. This chain uses TRBV4-1 with TRBJ2-7, with TRBD2 identical over 13 bases. Germline V CDR1 and CDR2: MGHRA, YSYEKL. The CDR3 runs to 18 residues. V lost 0 bases to trimming and J lost 5 bases; unmatched junction nucleotides: 10.

The chain has TRBV9 and TRBJ1-4; D is unclear. Germline V gene sequence: CDR1 SGDLS, CDR2 YYNGEE. V lost 4 bases and J 6 bases, leaving 19 bases between the germline ends. There are 16 residues in the CDR3. CDR3 sequence (DNA): TGTGCCAGCAGCCTTGGGTTTCAGGAACCCTATGAAAAACTGTTTTTT. This gives the protein CASSLGFQEPYEKLFF.

The chain recombines TRBV15 with TRBJ2-1, with TRBD2 identical over 8 bases. The junction had 5 bases not matched to a gene; V was cut back by 3 bases and J by 1 base. The CDR3 totals 16 residues. Germline V lookup: CDR1 LNHNV, CDR2 YYDKDF (reference sequence). CDR3 DNA: TGTGCCACCAGCAGTGGGCGGGAGGCTTCCTACAATGAGCAGTTCTTC. This encodes CATSSGREASYNEQFF.

J is TRBJ1-5 and V is TRBV1; TRBD1, the table's D call, lacks a check against the DNA. TRBV1 corresponds to a pseudogene. The CDR3 covers 16 residues. CDR3 nucleotide sequence: TGCACCAGCAGCCCGCAAAGGGACAGTAGCAATCAGCCCCAGCATTTT. The encoded protein is CTSSPQRDSSNQPQHF.

The chain carries TRBV28 and TRBJ2-2, with TRBD2 as a possible D gene (5 bases). This CDR3 is 15 amino acids long. The germline CDR1 and CDR2 sequences are MDHEN and SYDVKM. V was shortened by 5 bases and J by 0 bases, with 10 bases between the two germline ends. This CDR3 is CASSPGSTNTGELFF. CDR3 bases: TGTGCCAGCAGTCCGGGAAGTACGAACACCGGGGAGCTGTTTTTT.

J is TRBJ1-5 and V is TRBV16; D might be TRBD1 (5 bases). Germline V CDR1 and CDR2: KGHSY, FQNENV. The CDR3 sequence is 15 residues long. V was cut by 0 bases and J by 2 bases, with 8 bases left in between. Here the CDR3 reads CASSQSGGGNQPQHF. The CDR3 DNA sequence: TGTGCCAGCAGCCAATCAGGAGGGGGCAATCAGCCCCAGCATTTT. Full variable domain (missing parts from reference TRBV16 and TRBJ1-5): GEEVAQTPKHLVRGEGQKAKLYCAPIKGHSYVFWYQQVLKNEFKFLISFQNENVFDETGMPKERFSAKCLPNSPCSLEIQATKLEDSAVYFCASSQSGGGNQPQHFGDGTRLSIL.

The CDR3 loop is CAISEGPTNEKLFF. CDR3 DNA sequence: TGTGCCATCAGTGAGGGCCCAACTAATGAAAAACTGTTTTTT. The genes are TRBV10-3 and TRBJ1-4; D not certain. The V gene lost 2 bases and the J gene lost 0 bases, with 4 bases spanning the gap. The CDR3 extends over 14 amino acids. Germline CDR1 and CDR2: ENHRY and SYGVKD.

The chain couples TRBV28 to TRBJ1-2; D uncertain. CDR1 is MDHEN and CDR2 is SYDVKM in the germline V gene. The CDR3 consists of 14 residues. V gave up 6 bases and J gave up 6 bases, with 17 bases separating them. This chain's CDR3 is CASSSTPGDDGYTF. Here the CDR3 DNA reads TGTGCCAGCAGCTCCACCCCCGGGGATGATGGCTACACCTTC.

The V and J genes are TRBV28 and TRBJ1-2; possible D gene TRBD1, 5 bases. The CDR3 runs 16 residues. Germline-derived CDR1 and CDR2 are MDHEN and SYDVKM. V was pared by 7 bases and J by 4 bases, with 22 bases between. The CDR3 sequence: CASTLFSKGHSYGYTF. CDR3 DNA sequence: TGTGCCAGCACCCTGTTCAGTAAGGGGCATAGCTATGGCTACACCTTC.

This rearrangement joins TRBV5-1 to TRBJ2-7, with 11 bases aligning to TRBD2. The CDR3 contains 16 residues. The V and J ends lost 4 bases and 5 bases, in that order; junction bases with no gene match: 11. CDR1 is SGHRS and CDR2 is YFSETQ in the germline V gene. Here the CDR3 reads CASSEPTASGRNEQYF. DNA for the CDR3: TGCGCCAGCAGCGAGCCGACGGCTAGCGGGAGGAACGAGCAGTACTTC.